Listed below are T cell receptor beta chains from one sample, sequenced in a study of cytomegalovirus exposure and HLA in healthy donors. Libraries were prepared by immunoSEQ multiplex PCR; TCRdb keeps only in-frame clonotypes and omits some of them. The data contain about 170,000 clones, roughly 80% of them seen just once; the ten biggest clones take up 2% to 2.5%. Sequenced material: PBMCs. Receptor source: a male donor in good health and CMV-seronegative. CDR3s include the opening cysteine and the closing phenylalanine or tryptophan. The D gene is left open where the match is weak. For some rows the clone size is stated as once, few or many, or as a class when expanded; others skip it.

v_call,cdr3_length,j_call,clone_size,d_call,cdr3_nt,cdr3_aa
TRBV4-1,15,TRBJ2-7,.,TRBD2,TGCGCCAGCAGCCAAGGCCCGGGGGGGGCCTACGAGCAGTACTTC,CASSQGPGGAYEQYF
TRBV5-1,15,TRBJ2-5,.,TRBD2,TGCGCCAGCAGCTTCTCTAGCGGGGGGGTAAAGACCCAGTACTTC,CASSFSSGGVKTQYF
TRBV11-2,17,TRBJ2-2,.,TRBD2,TGTGCCAGCAGCTCAAATAGCGGGGGGTGGGCCGGCGGGGAGCTGTTTTTT,CASSSNSGGWAGGELFF
TRBV4-3,16,TRBJ1-2,few,TRBD1,TGCGCCAGCAGCCCCCGACCAGGGGGGATATCGTATGGCTACACCTTC,CASSPRPGGISYGYTF
TRBV7-7,12,TRBJ2-2,.,.,TGTGCTAGCAGAGGGGAAGGCGGGGAGCTGTTTTTT,CASRGEGGELFF
TRBV7-9,15,TRBJ1-3,few,.,TGTGCCAGCAGCTTAGCGGGGGGAAATGGAAACACCATATATTTT,CASSLAGGNGNTIYF
TRBV13,18,TRBJ2-6,.,TRBD2,TGTGCCAGCAGCTTAAGGGGAGCGGGGGACTCTGGGGCCAACGTCCTGACTTTC,CASSLRGAGDSGANVLTF
TRBV30,13,TRBJ1-1,.,.,TGTGCCTGGAGTATTGGGCTCAACACTGAAGCTTTCTTT,CAWSIGLNTEAFF
TRBV18,14,TRBJ1-4,.,.,TGTGCCAGCTCACCTGGGGGGGCCAATGAAAAACTGTTTTTT,CASSPGGANEKLFF
TRBV5-1,14,TRBJ2-7,.,TRBD1,TGCGCCAGCAACTCCGGACAGGGGTTGAACGAGCAGTACTTC,CASNSGQGLNEQYF
TRBV6-5,15,TRBJ1-2,.,.,TGTGCCAGCAGTTACTCGAATGCGGTTAACTATGGCTACACCTTC,CASSYSNAVNYGYTF
TRBV6-6,14,TRBJ1-1,.,.,TGTGCCAGCAGTCCCCAGGGAATCGACACTGAAGCTTTCTTT,CASSPQGIDTEAFF
TRBV2,13,TRBJ2-5,.,TRBD2,TGTGCCAGCAGGGGTCTAGCGGGGTCGACCCAGTACTTC,CASRGLAGSTQYF
TRBV30,14,TRBJ1-4,.,TRBD1,TGTGCCACTGACGGACAGGGGCCTAATGAAAAACTGTTTTTT,CATDGQGPNEKLFF
TRBV6-1,13,TRBJ1-2,once,.,TGTGCCAGCAGTTCCTTTGGAGACAGCGGCTACACCTTC,CASSSFGDSGYTF